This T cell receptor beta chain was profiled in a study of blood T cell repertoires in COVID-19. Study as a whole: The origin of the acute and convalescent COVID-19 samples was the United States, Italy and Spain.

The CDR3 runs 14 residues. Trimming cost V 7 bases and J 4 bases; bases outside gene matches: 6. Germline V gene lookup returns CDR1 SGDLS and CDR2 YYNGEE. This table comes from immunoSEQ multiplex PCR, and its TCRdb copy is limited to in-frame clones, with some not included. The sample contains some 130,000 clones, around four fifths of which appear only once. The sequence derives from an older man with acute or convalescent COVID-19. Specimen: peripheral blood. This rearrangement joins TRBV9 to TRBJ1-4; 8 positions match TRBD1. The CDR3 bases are TGTGCCAGCCATCGCGGGACAGGTAATGAAAAACTGTTTTTT. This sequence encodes CASHRGTGNEKLFF.